What follows are 2 T cell receptor beta chains derived from one specimen sequenced in a study of cytomegalovirus exposure and HLA in healthy donors. A multiplex PCR was run with 60 Vbeta primers and 13 Jbeta primers. TCRdb's copy holds only in-frame clones and misses some; the assay was immunoSEQ multiplex PCR. The sample has over 150,000 clones, roughly three quarters seen once; the top ten hold around 13%. The sample comprised PBMCs. Receptors originate from a woman in her fifties or sixties in good health and CMV-seropositive.

The CDR3 DNA reads as TGTGCCAGAAGCGACGACAGGGGAGGGACAGATACGCAGTATTTT. Translating it yields CARSDDRGGTDTQYF. The chain combines TRBV5-3 with TRBJ2-3, with D maybe TRBD1 (8 bases). TRBV5-3 is an ORF for which the function is uncertain. This CDR3 spans 15 amino acids. The ends were cut back, 4 bases at V and 3 bases at J, with 15 bases in the middle.

The chain has TRBV27 and TRBJ2-1; 8 bases agree with TRBD2. With 4 bases clipped from V and 4 bases from J, the junction kept 9 bases outside the gene matches. CDR1 and CDR2 (germline): MNHEY, SMNVEV (reference sequence). The length of the CDR3 is 16 residues. CDR3 bases: TGTGCCAGCAGTTCACCCTTGGTAGCGGGGTACAATGAGCAGTTCTTC. The encoded protein is CASSSPLVAGYNEQFF.